This TCR beta chain was retrieved from a study of blood T cell repertoires in COVID-19. Across the whole study: T cells, B-cell-depleted T cells, or PBMCs provided the cDNA or gDNA that served as material.

Only in-frame clones appear in the TCRdb table, and some are missing; sequencing was by immunoSEQ multiplex PCR. The table lists 150,000 to 200,000 clones, approximately 88% of them singletons. Germline V CDR1 and CDR2: LNHDA, SQIVND (reference sequence). The germline V and J ends were trimmed by 4 bases and 0 bases, with 7 bases remaining between them. The length of the CDR3 is 14 residues. The rearrangement uses TRBV19 and TRBJ1-5; tentatively, D is TRBD1 (5 bases). Material: PBMCs or T cells enriched from blood (not recorded which). This TCR was sampled from a woman aged 60-75 years who had recovered from COVID-19. The DNA for the CDR3 is TGTGCCAGTAGTAACAGGCTTAGCAATCAGCCCCAGCATTTT. Protein product: CASSNRLSNQPQHF.